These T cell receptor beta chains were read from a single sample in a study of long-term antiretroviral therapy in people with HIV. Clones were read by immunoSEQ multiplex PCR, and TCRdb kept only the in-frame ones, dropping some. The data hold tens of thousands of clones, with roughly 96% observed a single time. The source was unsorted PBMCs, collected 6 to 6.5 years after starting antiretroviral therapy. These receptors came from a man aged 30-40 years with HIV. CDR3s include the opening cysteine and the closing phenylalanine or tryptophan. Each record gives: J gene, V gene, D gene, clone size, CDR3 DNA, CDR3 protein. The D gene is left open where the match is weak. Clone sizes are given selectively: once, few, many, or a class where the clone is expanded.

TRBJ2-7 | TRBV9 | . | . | TGTGCCAGCAGCGTAGGGACAGGAGGAGGGTACGAGCAGTACTTC | CASSVGTGGGYEQYF
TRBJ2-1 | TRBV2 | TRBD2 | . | TGTGCCAGCAGCCCGGGACTAGCGGGAGCAGCTGAGCAGTTCTTC | CASSPGLAGAAEQFF
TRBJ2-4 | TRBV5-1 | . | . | TGCGCCAGCAGCCCGGTGGCAAGTGGGGAAAACATTCAGTACTTC | CASSPVASGENIQYF
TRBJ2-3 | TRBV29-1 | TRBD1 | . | TGCAGCGGAAGGGACAGCCTCACAGATACGCAGTATTTT | CSGRDSLTDTQYF
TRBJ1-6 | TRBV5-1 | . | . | TGCGCCAGCAGCTTGGAGAGCTCCTATAATTCACCCCTCCACTTT | CASSLESSYNSPLHF
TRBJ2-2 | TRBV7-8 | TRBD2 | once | TGTGCCAGCAGCTTCGGGGGGGAGGCCGGGGAGCTGTTTTTT | CASSFGGEAGELFF
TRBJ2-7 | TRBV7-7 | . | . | TGTGCTAGACCTGATACTACTTGGACCTACGAGCAGTACTTC | CARPDTTWTYEQYF
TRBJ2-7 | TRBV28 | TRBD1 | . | TGTGCCAGCAGGGAGACAGGGGGGAGGGACGAGCAGTACTTC | CASRETGGRDEQYF
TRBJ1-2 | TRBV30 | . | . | TGTGCCTGGAGTGCGGACGGATTCTATGGCTACACCTTC | CAWSADGFYGYTF
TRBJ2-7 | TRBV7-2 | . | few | TGTGCCAGCAGCTTATCACAGGGCGGACAGTACGAGCAGTACTTC | CASSLSQGGQYEQYF
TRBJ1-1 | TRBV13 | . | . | TGTGCCAGCAGCTTTTTAATGTGGGTGAACACTGAAGCTTTCTTT | CASSFLMWVNTEAFF
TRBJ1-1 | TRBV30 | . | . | TGTGCCACCCGGGCCTTAGGGGTCACTGAAGCTTTCTTT | CATRALGVTEAFF
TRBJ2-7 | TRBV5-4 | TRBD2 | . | TGTGCCAGCGGGGGGGGCTACGAGCAGTACTTC | CASGGGYEQYF
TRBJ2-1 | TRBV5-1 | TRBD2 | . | TGCGCCAGCAGCTTATTGGCTAGCGGTGACAATGAGCAGTTCTTC | CASSLLASGDNEQFF
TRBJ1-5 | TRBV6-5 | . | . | TGTGCCAGCAGTTACCGACAGTCCAATCAGCCCCAGCATTTT | CASSYRQSNQPQHF
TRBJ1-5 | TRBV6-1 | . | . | TGTGCCAGCAGTGAAGCCGCAGGGGAGGGCAATCAGCCCCAGCATTTT | CASSEAAGEGNQPQHF
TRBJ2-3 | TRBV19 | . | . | TGTGCCTCGGGAGTGGCAGATACGCAGTATTTT | CASGVADTQYF
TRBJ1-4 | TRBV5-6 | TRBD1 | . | TGTGCCAGCAGCTTCGGACAGGGGGCGGGAAAACTGTTTTTT | CASSFGQGAGKLFF
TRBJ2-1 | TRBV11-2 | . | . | TGTGCCAGCAGCTCAGCAGATGAGCAGTTCTTC | CASSSADEQFF
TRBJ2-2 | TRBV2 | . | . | TGTGCCAGCAGCGAGAGCTCAAACACCGGGGAGCTGTTTTTT | CASSESSNTGELFF
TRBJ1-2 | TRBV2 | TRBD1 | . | TGTGCCAGCAGTGAAGCGCTTCAGGGGGGTGGCTACACCTTC | CASSEALQGGGYTF
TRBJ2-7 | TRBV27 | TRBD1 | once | TGTGCCAGCAGTGCCACCGGGACAGGGTACCACGAGCAGTACTTC | CASSATGTGYHEQYF
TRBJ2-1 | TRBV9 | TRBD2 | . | TGTGCCAGCAGCCCTTGGACTAGCGGGGCTTACAATGAGCAGTTCTTC | CASSPWTSGAYNEQFF
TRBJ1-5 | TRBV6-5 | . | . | TGTGCCAGCAGTTACTCATCGGGGGGCCGGGATCAGCCCCAGCATTTT | CASSYSSGGRDQPQHF
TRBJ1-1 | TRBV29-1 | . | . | TGCAGCTATACCCGGCTGGGGGAGAACACTGAAGCTTTCTTT | CSYTRLGENTEAFF
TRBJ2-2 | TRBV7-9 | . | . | TGTGCCAGCAGCCTTCACACAGCCAACACCGGGGAGCTGTTTTTT | CASSLHTANTGELFF
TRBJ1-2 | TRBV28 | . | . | TGTGCCAGCAGCCCACAGGATAACTATGGCTACACCTTC | CASSPQDNYGYTF
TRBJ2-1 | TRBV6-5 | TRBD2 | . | TGTGCCAGCAGTCCAGGGCTAGCGGTACCTAATGAGCAGTTCTTC | CASSPGLAVPNEQFF
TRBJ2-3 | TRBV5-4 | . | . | TGTGCCAGCAGCTGGGTGATGGGAGCGACTAGCACAGATACGCAGTATTTT | CASSWVMGATSTDTQYF
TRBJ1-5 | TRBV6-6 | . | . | TGTGCCAGCAGTTCCCCGGGGAGGAGCAATCAGCCCCAGCATTTT | CASSSPGRSNQPQHF
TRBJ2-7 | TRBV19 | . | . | TGTGCCAGTAGGTTGGAGGGGGGCGAGCAGTACTTC | CASRLEGGEQYF
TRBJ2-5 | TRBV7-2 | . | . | TGTGCCAGCAGAGGACAGTATCAAGAGACCCCTTACTTC | CASRGQYQETPYF
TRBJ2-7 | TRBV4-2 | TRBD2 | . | TGTGCCAGCAGCCAGAATACCGGGACTAATGACGAGCAGTACTTC | CASSQNTGTNDEQYF
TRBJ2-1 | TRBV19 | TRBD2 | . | TGTGCCGCGGGAGGGGTCTACAATGAGCAGTTCTTC | CAAGGVYNEQFF
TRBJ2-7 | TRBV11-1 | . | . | TGTGCCAGCAGCTTAGTTACGGGCCACTCGGCCGAGCAGTACTTC | CASSLVTGHSAEQYF
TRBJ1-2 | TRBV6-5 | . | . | TGTGCCAGCGCCAAAGGACGGAACTATGGCTACACCTTC | CASAKGRNYGYTF
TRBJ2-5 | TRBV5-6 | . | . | TGTGCCAGCAGCTTTGGGGTGGAGACCCAGTACTTC | CASSFGVETQYF
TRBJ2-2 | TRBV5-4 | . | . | TGTGCCAGCAGCTTGGACAACGGGGCCGGGGAGCTGTTTTTT | CASSLDNGAGELFF
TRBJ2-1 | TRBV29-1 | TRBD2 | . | TGCAGCGTCCCCGGGAGCGGGAGGGCCTTGGAGCAGTTCTTC | CSVPGSGRALEQFF
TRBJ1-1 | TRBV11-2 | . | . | TGTGCCAGCACCCATACCGGGACACAAGCTTTCTTT | CASTHTGTQAFF
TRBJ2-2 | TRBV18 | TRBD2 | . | TGTGCCAGCTCACCACGCAGCGGGGTCGGGGAGCTGTTTTTT | CASSPRSGVGELFF
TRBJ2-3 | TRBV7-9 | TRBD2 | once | TGTGCCAGCAGCCCGCTAGCGGGGAGCACAGATACGCAGTATTTT | CASSPLAGSTDTQYF
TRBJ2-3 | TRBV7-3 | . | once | TGTGCCAGCAGCTTAATGGGGATCTCCACAGATACGCAGTATTTT | CASSLMGISTDTQYF
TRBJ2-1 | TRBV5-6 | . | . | TGTGCCAGCAGCCCCCTGGTTGGGGTCGGCGTAGACTCCTACAATGAGCAGTTCTTC | CASSPLVGVGVDSYNEQFF
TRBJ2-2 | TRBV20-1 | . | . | TGCAGTCCTTGGACCGGGGAGCTGTTTTTT | CSPWTGELFF
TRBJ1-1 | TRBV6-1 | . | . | TGTGCCAGCAGTGAGTGGGGGCTATACACTGAAGCTTTCTTT | CASSEWGLYTEAFF
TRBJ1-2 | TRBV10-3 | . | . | TGTGCCATCAGTGAGTCTCGGCAGAAGGTAATGGGCTACACCTTC | CAISESRQKVMGYTF
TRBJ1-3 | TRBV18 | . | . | TGTGCCAGCTCACCACCGAACATACAAGGCCCTTTCTCTGGAAACACCATATATTTT | CASSPPNIQGPFSGNTIYF
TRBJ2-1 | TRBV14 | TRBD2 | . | TGTGCCAGCAGGCTAGGACTAGCGGGCTACAATGAGCAGTTCTTC | CASRLGLAGYNEQFF
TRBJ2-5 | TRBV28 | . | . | TGTGCCAGCAGTTTAAGGAGAGAGACCCAGTACTTC | CASSLRRETQYF
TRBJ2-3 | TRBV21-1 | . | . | TGTGCCAGCAGCAAAGGGACTAGCGGGTGCACAGATACGCAGTATTTT | CASSKGTSGCTDTQYF
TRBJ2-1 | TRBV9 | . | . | TGTGCCAGCAGCGTAGCCCCCCCAGGGAGCTCCTACAATGAGCAGTTCTTC | CASSVAPPGSSYNEQFF
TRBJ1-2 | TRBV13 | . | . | TGTGCCAGCAGCTTTTTTTTTAGGAGCTCCTATGGCTACACCTTC | CASSFFFRSSYGYTF
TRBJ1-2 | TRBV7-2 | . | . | TGTGCCAGCAGCTTAAACCTCGGGGGAGGCTACACCTTC | CASSLNLGGGYTF
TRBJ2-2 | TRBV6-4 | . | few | TGTGCCAGCAGTGTTGGGACGGCGAACACCGGGGAGCTGTTTTTT | CASSVGTANTGELFF